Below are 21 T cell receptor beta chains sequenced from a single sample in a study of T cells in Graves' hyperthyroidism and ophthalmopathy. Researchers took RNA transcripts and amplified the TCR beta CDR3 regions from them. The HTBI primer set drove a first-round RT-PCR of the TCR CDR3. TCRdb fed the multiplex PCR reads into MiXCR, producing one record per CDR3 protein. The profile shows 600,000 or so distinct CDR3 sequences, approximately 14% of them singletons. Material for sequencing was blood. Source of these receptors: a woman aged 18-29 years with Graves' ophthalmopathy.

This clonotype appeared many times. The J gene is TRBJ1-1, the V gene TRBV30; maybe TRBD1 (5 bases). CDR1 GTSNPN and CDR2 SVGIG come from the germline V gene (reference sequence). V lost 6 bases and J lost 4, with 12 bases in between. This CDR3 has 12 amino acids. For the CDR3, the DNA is TGTGCCTGCATCAGGGAGGCCACTGAAGCTTTCTTT. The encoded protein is CACIREATEAFF.

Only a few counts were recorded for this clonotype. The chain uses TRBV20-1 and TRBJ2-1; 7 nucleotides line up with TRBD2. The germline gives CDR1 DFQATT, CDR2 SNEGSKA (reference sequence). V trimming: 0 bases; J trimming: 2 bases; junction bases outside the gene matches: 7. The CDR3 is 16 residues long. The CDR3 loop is CSAREALGTTYNEQFF. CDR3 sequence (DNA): TGCAGTGCTAGAGAGGCTTTAGGGACTACCTACAATGAGCAGTTCTTC.

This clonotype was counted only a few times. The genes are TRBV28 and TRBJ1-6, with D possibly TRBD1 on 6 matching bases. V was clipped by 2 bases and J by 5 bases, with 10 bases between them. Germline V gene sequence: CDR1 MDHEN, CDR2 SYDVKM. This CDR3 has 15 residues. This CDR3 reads CASSLAQGHNSPLHF. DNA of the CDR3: TGTGCCAGCAGTTTAGCACAGGGCCATAATTCACCCCTCCACTTT.

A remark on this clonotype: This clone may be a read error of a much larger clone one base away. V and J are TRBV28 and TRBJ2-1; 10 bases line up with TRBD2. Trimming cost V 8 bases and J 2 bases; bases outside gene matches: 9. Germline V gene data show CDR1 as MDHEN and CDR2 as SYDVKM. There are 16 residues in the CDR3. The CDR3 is CASGPLAGGTYNEQFF. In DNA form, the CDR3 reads TGTGCCAGCGGCCCCTTAGCGGGAGGAACCTACAATGAGCAGTTCTTC.

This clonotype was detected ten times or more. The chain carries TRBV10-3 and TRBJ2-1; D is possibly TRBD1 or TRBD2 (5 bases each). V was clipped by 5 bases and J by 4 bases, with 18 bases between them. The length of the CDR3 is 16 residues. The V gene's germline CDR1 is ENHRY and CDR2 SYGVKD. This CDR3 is CAISRDLGPTYNEQFF. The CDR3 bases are TGTGCCATCAGTAGGGACCTCGGACCTACGTACAATGAGCAGTTCTTC.

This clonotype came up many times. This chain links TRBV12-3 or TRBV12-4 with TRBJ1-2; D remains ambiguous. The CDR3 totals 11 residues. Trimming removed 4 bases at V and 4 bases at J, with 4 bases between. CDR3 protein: CASSSSYGYTF. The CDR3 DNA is TGTGCCAGCAGTTCTTCCTATGGCTACACCTTC.

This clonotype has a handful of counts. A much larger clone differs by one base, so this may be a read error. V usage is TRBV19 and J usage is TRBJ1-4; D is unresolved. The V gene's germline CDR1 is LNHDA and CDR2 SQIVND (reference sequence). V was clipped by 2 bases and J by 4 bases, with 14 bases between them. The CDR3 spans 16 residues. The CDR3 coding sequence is TGTGCCAGTAGTATAAGAAGGATGATCAGTAATGAAAAACTGTTTTTT. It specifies CASSIRRMISNEKLFF.

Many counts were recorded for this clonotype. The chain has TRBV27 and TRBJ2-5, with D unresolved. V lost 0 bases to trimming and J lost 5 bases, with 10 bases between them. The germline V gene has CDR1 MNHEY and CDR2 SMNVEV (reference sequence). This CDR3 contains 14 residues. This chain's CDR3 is CASSLSLYSETQYF. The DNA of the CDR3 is TGTGCCAGCAGTTTATCTTTGTATTCGGAGACCCAGTACTTC.

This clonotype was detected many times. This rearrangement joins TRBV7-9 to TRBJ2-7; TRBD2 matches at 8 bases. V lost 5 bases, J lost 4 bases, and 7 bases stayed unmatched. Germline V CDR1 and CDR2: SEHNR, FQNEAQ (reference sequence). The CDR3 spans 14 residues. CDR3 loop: CASSLSGSRYEQYF. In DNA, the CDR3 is TGTGCCAGCAGCCTAAGCGGGAGCAGATACGAGCAGTACTTC.

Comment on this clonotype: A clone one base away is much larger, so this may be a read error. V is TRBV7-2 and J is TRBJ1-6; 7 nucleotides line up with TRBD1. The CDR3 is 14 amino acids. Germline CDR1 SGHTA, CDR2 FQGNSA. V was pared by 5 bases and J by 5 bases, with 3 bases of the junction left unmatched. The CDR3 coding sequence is TGTGCCAGCAGCACGGGACAGAATAATTCACCCCTCCACTTT. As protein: CASSTGQNNSPLHF.

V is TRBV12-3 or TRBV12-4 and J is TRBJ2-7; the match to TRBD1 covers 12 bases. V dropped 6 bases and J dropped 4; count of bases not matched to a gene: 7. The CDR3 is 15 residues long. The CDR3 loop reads CASRTGQGARYEQYF. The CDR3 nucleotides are TGTGCCAGCAGAACGGGACAGGGGGCCAGATACGAGCAGTACTTC.

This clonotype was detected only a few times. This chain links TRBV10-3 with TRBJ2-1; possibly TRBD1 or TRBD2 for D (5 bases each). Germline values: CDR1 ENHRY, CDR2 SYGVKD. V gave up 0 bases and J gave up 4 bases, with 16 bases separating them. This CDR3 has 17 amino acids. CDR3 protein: CAISESGDQVTYNEQFF. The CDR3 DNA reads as TGTGCCATCAGTGAGTCCGGGGACCAAGTAACATACAATGAGCAGTTCTTC.

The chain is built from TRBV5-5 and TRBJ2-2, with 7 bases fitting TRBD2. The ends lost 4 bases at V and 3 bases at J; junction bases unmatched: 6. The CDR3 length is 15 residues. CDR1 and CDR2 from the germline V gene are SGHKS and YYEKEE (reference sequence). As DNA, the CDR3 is TGTGCCAGCAGCAAGGGAGGGTATGACACCGGGGAGCTGTTTTTT. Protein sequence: CASSKGGYDTGELFF.

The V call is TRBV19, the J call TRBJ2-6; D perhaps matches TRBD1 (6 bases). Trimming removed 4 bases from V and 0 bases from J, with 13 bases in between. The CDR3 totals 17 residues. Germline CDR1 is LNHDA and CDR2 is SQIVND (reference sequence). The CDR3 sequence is CASSTRQVTSGANVLTF. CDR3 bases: TGTGCCAGTAGTACCCGACAGGTAACCTCTGGGGCCAACGTCCTGACTTTC.

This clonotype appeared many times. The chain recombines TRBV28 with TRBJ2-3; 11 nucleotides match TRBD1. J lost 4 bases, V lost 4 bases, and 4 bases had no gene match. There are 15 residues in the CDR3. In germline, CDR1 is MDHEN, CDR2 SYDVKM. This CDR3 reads CASSSGQGAPDTQYF. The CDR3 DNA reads TGTGCCAGCAGTTCAGGACAGGGGGCCCCAGATACGCAGTATTTT.

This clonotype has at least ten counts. CDR3 in DNA: TGTGCCAGCAGCCTAACTAGCGGGAGGACCTACGAGCAGTACTTC. Its protein is CASSLTSGRTYEQYF. V gene TRBV7-2 combines with J gene TRBJ2-7, with 12 bases fitting TRBD2. Germline CDR1 reads SGHTA; CDR2 reads FQGNSA. CDR3 length: 15 amino acids. Trimming cost V 5 bases and J 2 bases; bases outside gene matches: 4.

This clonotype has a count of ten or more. The CDR3 DNA reads as TGTGCCAGCAGTGGGTTCGGGACTAGCGGGATGGGTGAGCAGTTCTTC. This translates into CASSGFGTSGMGEQFF. This chain connects TRBV2 to TRBJ2-1; TRBD2 aligns across 13 bases. J lost 9 bases, V lost 4 bases, and 9 bases had no gene match. Germline CDR1 is SNHLY and CDR2 is FYNNEI. The CDR3 covers 16 residues. The entire variable domain, with the rest obtained from reference TRBV2 and TRBJ2-1, is as follows: EPEVTQTPSHQVTQMGQEVILRCVPISNHLYFYWYRQILGQKVEFLVSFYNNEISEKSEIFDDQFSVERPDGSNFTLKIRSTKLEDSAMYFCASSGFGTSGMGEQFFGPGTRLTVL.

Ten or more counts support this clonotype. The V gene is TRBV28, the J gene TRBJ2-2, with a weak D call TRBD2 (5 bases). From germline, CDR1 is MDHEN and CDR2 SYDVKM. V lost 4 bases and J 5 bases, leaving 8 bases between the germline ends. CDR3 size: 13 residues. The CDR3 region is CASSSLATGELFF. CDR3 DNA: TGTGCCAGCAGTTCCTTAGCGACCGGGGAGCTGTTTTTT.

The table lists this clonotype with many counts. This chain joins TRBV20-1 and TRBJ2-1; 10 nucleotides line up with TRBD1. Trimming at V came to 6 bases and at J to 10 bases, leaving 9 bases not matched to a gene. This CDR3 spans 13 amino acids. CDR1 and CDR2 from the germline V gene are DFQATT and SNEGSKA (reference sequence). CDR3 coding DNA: TGCAGTGCCCTACCGACAGGGGGCAGGGAGCAGTTCTTC. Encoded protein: CSALPTGGREQFF.

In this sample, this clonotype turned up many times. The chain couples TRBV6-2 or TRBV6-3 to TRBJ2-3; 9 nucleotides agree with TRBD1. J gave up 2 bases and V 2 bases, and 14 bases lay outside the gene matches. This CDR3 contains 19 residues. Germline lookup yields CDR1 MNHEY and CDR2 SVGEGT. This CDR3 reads CASSYVPGQGRGTTDTQYF. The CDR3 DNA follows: TGTGCCAGCAGTTACGTCCCGGGACAGGGACGTGGGACCACAGATACGCAGTATTTT.

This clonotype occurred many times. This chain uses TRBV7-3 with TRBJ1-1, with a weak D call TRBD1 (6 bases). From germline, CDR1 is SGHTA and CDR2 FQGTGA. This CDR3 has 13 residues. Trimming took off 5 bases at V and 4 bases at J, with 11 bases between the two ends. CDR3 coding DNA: TGTGCCAGCAGCCCGGACAGCTTCACTGAAGCTTTCTTT. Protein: CASSPDSFTEAFF. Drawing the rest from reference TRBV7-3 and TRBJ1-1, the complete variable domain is GAGVSQTPSNKVTEKGKYVELRCDPISGHTALYWYRQSLGQGPEFLIYFQGTGAADDSGLPNDRFFAVRPEGSVSTLKIQRTERGDSAVYLCASSPDSFTEAFFGQGTRLTVV.